This T cell receptor beta chain was captured by sequencing in a study of shared clonotypes between healthy human individuals. Whole-study results and caveats: Represented diversity, genetic and exposure-history alike, was limited by few donors. Non-shared clonotypes had lower generation probabilities than those shared by all four donors.

Worth noting for this clone: Its antigen is as yet unknown. Other DNA sequences in this specimen translate into the identical CDR3.

Cells designated naive CD8 were CD45RO-negative and were positively selected for CCR7, with terminally differentiated effector memory CD45RA+ cells excluded. Deep was the level used in running the assay. The data were produced by immunoSEQ multiplex PCR, yet TCRdb's version contains in-frame clones alone and is incomplete. Of roughly 2.1 million clones detected, more than 85% appear once; the ten largest clones hold around 1.7%. Material for sequencing was naive CD8+ T cells from PBMCs. The receptor was isolated from a man aged 18 to 35 in good health. Some clones in this sample may be carry-over from other donors' samples.

The CDR3 DNA sequence: TGTGCCAGTAGCCCGGGACAGGGAAACTATGGCTACACCTTC. Its protein product is CASSPGQGNYGYTF. This rearrangement joins TRBV19 to TRBJ1-2, with TRBD1 identical over 9 bases. The CDR3 is made up of 14 amino acids. The germline gives CDR1 LNHDA, CDR2 SQIVND (reference sequence). The V segment lost 6 bases and the J segment 2 bases; nucleotides outside the gene matches: 4.